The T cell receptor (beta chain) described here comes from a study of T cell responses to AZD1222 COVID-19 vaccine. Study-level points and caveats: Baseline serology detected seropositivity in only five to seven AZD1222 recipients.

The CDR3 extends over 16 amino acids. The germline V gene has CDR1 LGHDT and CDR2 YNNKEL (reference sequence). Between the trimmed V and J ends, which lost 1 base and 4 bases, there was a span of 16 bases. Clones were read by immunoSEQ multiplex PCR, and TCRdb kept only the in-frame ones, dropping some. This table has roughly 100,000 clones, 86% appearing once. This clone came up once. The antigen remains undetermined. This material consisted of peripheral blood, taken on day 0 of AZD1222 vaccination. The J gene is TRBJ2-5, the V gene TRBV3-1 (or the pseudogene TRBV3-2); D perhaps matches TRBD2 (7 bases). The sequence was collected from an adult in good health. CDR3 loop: CASSQGGRGRGETQYF. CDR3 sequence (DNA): TGTGCCAGCAGCCAAGGCGGGCGGGGGCGTGGAGAGACCCAGTACTTC.